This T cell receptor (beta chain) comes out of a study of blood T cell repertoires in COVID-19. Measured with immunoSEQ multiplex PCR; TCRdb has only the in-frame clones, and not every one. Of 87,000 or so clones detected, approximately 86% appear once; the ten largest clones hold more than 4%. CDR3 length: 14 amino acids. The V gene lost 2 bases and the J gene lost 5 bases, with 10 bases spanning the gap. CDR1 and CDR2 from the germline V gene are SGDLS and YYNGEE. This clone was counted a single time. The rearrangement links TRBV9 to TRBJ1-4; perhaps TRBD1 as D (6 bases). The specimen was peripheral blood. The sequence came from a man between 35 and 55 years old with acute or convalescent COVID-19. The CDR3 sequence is CASSVGQPNEKLFF. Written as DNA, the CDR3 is TGTGCCAGCAGCGTTGGACAGCCGAATGAAAAACTGTTTTTT.